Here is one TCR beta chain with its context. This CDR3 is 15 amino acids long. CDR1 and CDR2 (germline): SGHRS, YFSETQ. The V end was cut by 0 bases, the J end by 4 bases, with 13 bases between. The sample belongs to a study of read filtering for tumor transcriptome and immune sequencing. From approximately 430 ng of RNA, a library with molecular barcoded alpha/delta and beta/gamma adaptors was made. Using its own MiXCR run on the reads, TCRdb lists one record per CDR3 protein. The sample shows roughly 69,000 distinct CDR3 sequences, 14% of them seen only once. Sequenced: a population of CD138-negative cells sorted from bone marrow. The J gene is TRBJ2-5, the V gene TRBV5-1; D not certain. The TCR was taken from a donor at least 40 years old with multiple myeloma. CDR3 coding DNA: TGCGCCAGCAGCTTGGATTCGATGGCCATAGAGACCCAGTACTTC. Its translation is CASSLDSMAIETQYF. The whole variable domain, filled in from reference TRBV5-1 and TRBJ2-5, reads KAGVTQTPRYLIKTRGQQVTLSCSPISGHRSVSWYQQTPGQGLQFLFEYFSETQRNKGNFPGRFSGRQFSNSRSEMNVSTLELGDSALYLCASSLDSMAIETQYFGPGTRLLVL.